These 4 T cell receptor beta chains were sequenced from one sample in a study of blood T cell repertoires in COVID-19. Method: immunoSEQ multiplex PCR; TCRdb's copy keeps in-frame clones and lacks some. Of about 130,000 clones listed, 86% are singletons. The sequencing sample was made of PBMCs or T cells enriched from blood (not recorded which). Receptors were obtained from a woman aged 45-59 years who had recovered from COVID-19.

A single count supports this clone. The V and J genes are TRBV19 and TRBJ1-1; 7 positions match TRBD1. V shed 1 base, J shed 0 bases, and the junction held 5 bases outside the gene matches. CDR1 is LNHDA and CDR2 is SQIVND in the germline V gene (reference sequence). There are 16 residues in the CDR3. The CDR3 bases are TGTGCCAGTAGTATAGGGACAGGCCTCCTGAACACTGAAGCTTTCTTT. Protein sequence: CASSIGTGLLNTEAFF. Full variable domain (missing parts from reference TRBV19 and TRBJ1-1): DGGITQSPKYLFRKEGQNVTLSCEQNLNHDAMYWYRQDPGQGLRLIYYSQIVNDFQKGDIAEGYSVSREKKESFPLTVTSAQKNPTAFYLCASSIGTGLLNTEAFFGQGTRLTVV.

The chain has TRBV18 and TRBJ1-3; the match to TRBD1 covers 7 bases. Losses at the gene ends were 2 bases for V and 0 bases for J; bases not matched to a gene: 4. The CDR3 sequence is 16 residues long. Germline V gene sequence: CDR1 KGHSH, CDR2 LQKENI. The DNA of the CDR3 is TGTGCCAGCTCACCATCCCGGGACAGCTCTGGAAACACCATATATTTT. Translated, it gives CASSPSRDSSGNTIYF.

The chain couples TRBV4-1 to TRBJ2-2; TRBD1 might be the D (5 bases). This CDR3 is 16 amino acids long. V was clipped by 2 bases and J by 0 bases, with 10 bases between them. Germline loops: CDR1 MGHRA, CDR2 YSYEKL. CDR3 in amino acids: CASSQLGETNTGELFF. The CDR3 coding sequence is TGCGCCAGCAGCCAATTAGGGGAAACGAACACCGGGGAGCTGTTTTTT.

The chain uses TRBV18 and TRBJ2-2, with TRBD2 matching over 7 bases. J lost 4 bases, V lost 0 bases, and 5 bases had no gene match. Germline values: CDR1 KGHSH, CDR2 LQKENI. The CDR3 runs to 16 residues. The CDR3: CASSPPTGGGTGELFF. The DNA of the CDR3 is TGTGCCAGCTCACCACCGACGGGCGGGGGCACCGGGGAGCTGTTTTTT.